A single sample gave rise to the 20 T cell receptor beta chains below, sequenced in a study of regulatory T cells in long-lasting Graves disease. Library construction for TCR beta used iRepertoire HTBI primers and Arm-PCR of CDR3 regions. TCRdb re-called the multiplex PCR reads through MiXCR, storing one row per CDR3 protein. Of more than 350,000 distinct CDR3 sequences in the sample, 21% were seen once. Indicated time point: persistent/refractory GD, antithyroid drugs over 5 years with positive TRAb. The TCR library was made from RNA extracted from PBMCs. This specimen consisted of peripheral blood mononuclear cells (PBMCs), obtained when the disease was refractory, from a patient treated with antithyroid drugs. These receptors were obtained from a female donor with Graves disease.

A few counts support this clonotype. Here the CDR3 reads CASSPYARRNTEAFF. The CDR3, as DNA: TGTGCCAGCAGTCCCTACGCGAGACGGAACACTGAAGCTTTCTTT. The V and J genes are TRBV6-1 and TRBJ1-1; D is unclear. Germline lookup yields CDR1 MNHNS and CDR2 SASEGT. The CDR3 length is 15 residues. Trimming stripped 5 bases from V and 1 base from J, with 14 bases between.

This chain uses TRBV3-1 with TRBJ1-3; possibly TRBD1 for D (5 bases). V dropped 3 bases and J dropped 4 bases, with 16 bases sitting between them. Germline-derived CDR1 and CDR2 are LGHDT and YNNKEL (reference sequence). The CDR3 length is 16 residues. DNA for the CDR3: TGTGCCAGCAGCCAGACAGCTGGGGAGAACGGAAACACCATATATTTT. Its protein is CASSQTAGENGNTIYF.

Details on this clonotype: A read error may account for a junction end that differs from germline. The chain combines TRBV20-1 with TRBJ1-1, with D uncertain. The germline gives CDR1 DFQATT, CDR2 SNEGSKA (reference sequence). This CDR3 contains 11 residues. The CDR3 region has the DNA TGCAGTGCTAACCAATTCACTGAAGCTTCCTTT. As protein: CSANQFTEASF.

This clonotype occurred many times. CDR3 nucleotide sequence: TGTGCCAGCAGCTTAGCGCTAAGGGGGGAGGGCCTTGACGACAATGAGCAGTTCTTC. Amino acids: CASSLALRGEGLDDNEQFF. The rearrangement uses TRBV7-7 and TRBJ2-1; D possibly corresponds to TRBD2 (7 bases). The V gene's germline CDR1 is SSHAT and CDR2 FNYEAQ (reference sequence). The ends were cut back, 0 bases at V and 5 bases at J, with 23 bases in the middle. CDR3 length: 19 amino acids. Drawing the rest from reference TRBV7-7 and TRBJ2-1, the complete variable domain is GAGVSQSPRYKVTKRGQDVTLRCDPISSHATLYWYQQALGQGPEFLTYFNYEAQPDKSGLPSDRFSAERPEGSISTLTIQRTEQRDSAMYRCASSLALRGEGLDDNEQFFGPGTRLTVL.

This clonotype was seen many times. The chain employs TRBV11-2 and TRBJ1-1; 7 bases are shared with TRBD1. With 1 base clipped from V and 5 bases from J, the junction kept 7 bases outside the gene matches. Germline-derived CDR1 and CDR2 are SGHAT and FQNNGV. The CDR3 spans 15 residues. The chain's CDR3 is CASSLALRQGTEAFF. CDR3 in DNA: TGTGCCAGCAGCTTAGCTTTAAGACAGGGTACTGAAGCTTTCTTT.

This clonotype was detected only a few times. The J gene is TRBJ1-2, the V gene TRBV7-2; D perhaps matches TRBD1 (5 bases). This CDR3 spans 13 amino acids. From germline, CDR1 is SGHTA and CDR2 FQGNSA. The V gene lost 3 bases and the J gene lost 4 bases, with 9 bases spanning the gap. The CDR3 spells CASSLVGGYGYTF. The DNA for the CDR3 is TGTGCCAGCAGCTTGGTGGGGGGCTATGGCTACACCTTC.

This clonotype was detected only a few times. The CDR3 here is CASSLAAVIPSAELFF. Written as DNA, the CDR3 is TGTGCCAGCAGCTTAGCAGCGGTCATCCCCAGCGCGGAGCTGTTTTTT. This chain connects TRBV7-2 to TRBJ2-2; D is possibly TRBD2 (5 bases). This CDR3 is built from 16 residues. Germline values: CDR1 SGHTA, CDR2 FQGNSA. The V end was cut by 0 bases, the J end by 10 bases, with 18 bases between.

This clonotype was seen a handful of times. The chain joins TRBV27 to TRBJ2-2, with D possibly matching TRBD2 (5 bases). Germline CDR1 is MNHEY and CDR2 is SMNVEV (reference sequence). There are 14 residues in the CDR3. V dropped 4 bases and J dropped 6 bases, with 12 bases sitting between them. The CDR3 DNA reads as TGTGCCAGCAGTTCCGGGAACCAGGCCGGGGAGCTGTTTTTT. It translates to CASSSGNQAGELFF.

This sequence joins TRBV9 and TRBJ2-7; 9 bases line up with TRBD2. The CDR3 is 16 amino acids. Germline V CDR1 and CDR2: SGDLS, YYNGEE. The junction had 8 bases not matched to a gene; V was cut back by 0 bases and J by 4 bases. The CDR3 DNA reads as TGTGCCAGCAGCGTAGAGGGTAGCGGGAGAGGGTACGAGCAGTACTTC. Encoded protein: CASSVEGSGRGYEQYF.

V usage is TRBV7-9 and J usage is TRBJ2-5, with D perhaps matching TRBD1 (6 bases). CDR1 SEHNR and CDR2 FQNEAQ come from the germline V gene (reference sequence). Trimming removed 4 bases at V and 5 bases at J, with 11 bases between. There are 13 residues in the CDR3. This CDR3 is CASSSGVLETQYF. CDR3 sequence (DNA): TGTGCCAGCAGCTCAGGGGTTCTTGAGACCCAGTACTTC.

The chain is built from TRBV20-1 and TRBJ2-7; D gene ambiguous. The CDR3 loop spans 13 amino acids. The V gene lost 3 bases and the J gene lost 9 bases, with 18 bases spanning the gap. Germline CDR1 reads DFQATT; CDR2 reads SNEGSKA (reference sequence). The CDR3 bases are TGCAGTGCTAGTGGCTATTGGACCGATGGGCAGTACTTC. As protein: CSASGYWTDGQYF.

This clonotype was detected ten times or more. The chain carries TRBV28 and TRBJ2-7; possibly TRBD1 or TRBD2 for D (5 bases each). V lost 3 bases and J 5 bases, leaving 11 bases between the germline ends. Germline V gives CDR1 MDHEN, CDR2 SYDVKM. The CDR3 runs to 13 residues. CDR3 amino acids: CASSFAGSHEQYF. CDR3 nucleotide sequence: TGTGCCAGCAGTTTCGCAGGGAGCCACGAGCAGTACTTC.

This clonotype was observed at least ten times. This rearrangement joins TRBV27 to TRBJ1-2; D unresolved. The CDR3 covers 13 residues. Trimming left V 5 bases short and J 8 bases short, with 15 bases between. Germline assignment: CDR1 MNHEY and CDR2 SMNVEV (reference sequence). The CDR3 reads CASSPLTAGGYTF. CDR3 sequence (DNA): TGTGCCAGCAGTCCCCTAACTGCGGGAGGCTACACCTTC.

The sample holds a few counts of this clonotype. The V and J genes are TRBV20-1 and TRBJ1-5; 9 nucleotides match TRBD1. J gave up 4 bases and V 3 bases, and 7 bases lay outside the gene matches. This CDR3 has 15 residues. CDR1 DFQATT and CDR2 SNEGSKA come from the germline V gene (reference sequence). The CDR3 DNA reads TGCAGTGCTAGCCGCTGGGACAGGGAGAATCAGCCCCAGCATTTT. Its translation: CSASRWDRENQPQHF.

This clonotype was seen more than once but under ten times. V usage is TRBV29-1 and J usage is TRBJ1-2; TRBD1 aligns across 9 bases. The germline V gene has CDR1 SQVTM and CDR2 ANQGSEA. CDR3 size: 15 residues. J was trimmed by 2 bases and V by 2 bases; bases with no gene match: 6. The CDR3 sequence is CSVERGQGFNYGYTF. The DNA of the CDR3 is TGCAGCGTTGAACGGGGACAGGGCTTCAACTATGGCTACACCTTC. Drawing the rest from reference TRBV29-1 and TRBJ1-2, the complete variable domain is SAVISQKPSRDICQRGTSLTIQCQVDSQVTMMFWYRQQPGQSLTLIATANQGSEATYESGFVIDKFPISRPNLTFSTLTVSNMSPEDSSIYLCSVERGQGFNYGYTFGSGTRLTVV.

Many counts were recorded for this clonotype. A read error may account for a junction end that differs from germline. This chain uses TRBV28 with TRBJ2-2; D is perhaps TRBD1 (5 bases). The length of the CDR3 is 12 residues. CDR1 MDHEN and CDR2 SYDVKM come from the germline V gene. CDR3 residues: CAISPGTGELFF. In DNA, the CDR3 is TGTGCCATCAGTCCAGGGACCGGGGAGCTGTTTTTT.

This chain uses TRBV28 with TRBJ2-3; a weak D match, TRBD2 (5 bases). There are 14 residues in the CDR3. Germline V CDR1 and CDR2: MDHEN, SYDVKM. V lost 5 bases to trimming and J lost 2 bases, with 11 bases between them. CDR3 sequence: CASSRVAPTDTQYF. In DNA, the CDR3 is TGTGCCAGCAGTCGAGTAGCGCCCACAGATACGCAGTATTTT. The full variable domain, in which reference TRBV28 and TRBJ2-3 provide the parts outside the CDR3, is DVKVTQSSRYLVKRTGEKVFLECVQDMDHENMFWYRQDPGLGLRLIYFSYDVKMKEKGDIPEGYSVSREKKERFSLILESASTNQTSMYLCASSRVAPTDTQYFGPGTRLTVL.

In this sample, this clonotype turned up many times. The chain uses TRBV28 and TRBJ2-7; D is unresolved. The CDR3 sequence is 15 residues long. The V end was cut by 2 bases, the J end by 3 bases, with 14 bases between. Germline CDR1 and CDR2: MDHEN and SYDVKM. This CDR3 reads CASSLGAAGDYEQYF. In DNA form, the CDR3 reads TGTGCCAGCAGTTTAGGCGCAGCCGGAGACTACGAGCAGTACTTC.

This clonotype was seen ten or more times. The chain is built from TRBV12-3 or TRBV12-4 and TRBJ2-6; no clear D gene. V dropped 6 bases and J dropped 0 bases, with 9 bases sitting between them. The CDR3 has 15 amino acids. In nucleotides, the CDR3 is TGTGCCAGCAGCTTGGGTAACTCTGGGGCCAACGTCCTGACTTTC. Residues: CASSLGNSGANVLTF.

The table lists this clonotype with many counts. The chain has TRBV28 and TRBJ2-5; 11 nucleotides match TRBD2. CDR1 is MDHEN and CDR2 is SYDVKM in the germline V gene. This CDR3 region has 19 residues. J lost 0 bases, V lost 6 bases, and 15 bases had no gene match. Here the CDR3 reads CASSSLPGLAASYQETQYF. For the CDR3, the DNA is TGTGCCAGCAGCTCACTTCCGGGACTAGCGGCCTCGTACCAAGAGACCCAGTACTTC.